This T cell receptor beta chain was sequenced during a study of T-cell memory formation after mild COVID-19. This clonotype was recorded a few times. Antigen: not known. Study-level results: A subset of responding clones appeared in pre-infection memory, suggesting cross-reactive memory joined. CD4/CD8 balance held among clones contracting day 15 to 85, and later expanders leaned CD4+. Mainly in CM and EM were contracting CD4+ clones; CD8+ were in EMRA.

Germline-derived CDR1 and CDR2 are SQVTM and ANQGSEA. V shed 6 bases and J 4 bases; nucleotides not matched to a gene: 3. The CDR3 spans 15 residues. After 5'RACE with constant-segment primers, TCR alpha and TCR beta cDNA libraries carrying sample barcodes and UMIs were obtained. TCRdb itself ran the 5' RACE reads through MiXCR, one entry per CDR3 protein. The sample lists about 130,000 distinct CDR3 sequences, about 6% occurring once. Input material: PBMCs or a T cell subset sorted from them (not recorded which). The TCR originated in an adult woman who had mild COVID-19 (a few samples of this study predate the infection). Cell type and time point are not known. The genes are TRBV29-1 and TRBJ2-1, with TRBD2 matching 16 bases. The CDR3 bases are TGCAGCGTGGGGACTAGCGGGAGGGCGTACAATGAGCAGTTCTTC. It translates to CSVGTSGRAYNEQFF.